Listed below are T cell receptor beta chains from one sample, sequenced in a study of neurological immune-mediated disorders. TCRdb independently ran MiXCR on the 5' RACE reads; one entry per CDR3 protein. The sample consists of tens of thousands of distinct CDR3 sequences, around 5.8% of them appearing once. The material sequenced was CD4+ T cells from blood. Source of these receptors: a woman younger than 30 with multiple sclerosis. Both conserved end residues are part of each CDR3. The order of the fields is D gene, J gene, clone size, V gene, CDR3 protein, CDR3 DNA. The D gene is left open where the match is weak. Some rows have no size entry. The others give once, few or many, or a class for an expanded clone.

>TRBD1|TRBJ1-5|many|TRBV19
CASTPQGTGGSLQPQHF
TGTGCCAGTACCCCACAGGGGACAGGGGGCTCTCTTCAGCCCCAGCATTTT
>TRBD1|TRBJ1-5|many|TRBV27
CASSFHRGKRYRWNQPQHF
TGTGCCAGCAGTTTCCACAGGGGGAAGCGGTACCGATGGAATCAGCCCCAGCATTTT
>TRBD1|TRBJ1-2|many|TRBV12-3/TRBV12-4
CASTFQLSTGYGYTF
TGTGCCAGCACCTTCCAGCTCTCGACAGGGTATGGCTACACCTTC
>TRBD1|TRBJ2-5|many|TRBV20-1
CSATGTGPVETQYF
TGCAGTGCTACCGGGACAGGGCCGGTGGAGACCCAGTACTTC
>.|TRBJ1-1|many|TRBV12-3/TRBV12-4
CASSLWGSNTEAFF
TGTGCCAGCAGTTTATGGGGATCGAACACTGAAGCTTTCTTT
>TRBD2|TRBJ2-3|many|TRBV5-1
CASRMGLAGGTDTQYF
TGCGCCAGCAGAATGGGACTAGCGGGGGGCACAGATACGCAGTATTTT
>TRBD2|TRBJ2-1|many|TRBV7-6
CASSLLRGGSYNEQFF
TGTGCCAGCAGCTTACTACGGGGGGGATCCTACAATGAGCAGTTCTTC
>.|TRBJ2-3|.|TRBV6-4
CASSSGGSTDTQYF
TGTGCCAGCAGTTCCGGGGGAAGCACAGATACGCAGTATTTT
>.|TRBJ2-3|many|TRBV20-1
CSARTDTQYF
TGCAGTGCTAGGACAGATACGCAGTATTTT
>.|TRBJ1-5|many|TRBV20-1
CSARGPYLSNQPQHF
TGCAGTGCTAGGGGGCCTTACCTTAGCAATCAGCCCCAGCATTTT
>.|TRBJ1-1|many|TRBV6-5
CASSEARGTEAFF
TGTGCCAGCAGCGAAGCAAGAGGGACTGAAGCTTTCTTT
>.|TRBJ1-4|many|TRBV7-9
CASSTMGGHNEKLFF
TGTGCCAGCAGCACGATGGGGGGCCATAATGAAAAACTGTTTTTT
>.|TRBJ1-5|many|TRBV20-1
CSARDLSGPNQPQHF
TGCAGTGCTAGAGATCTATCGGGGCCTAATCAGCCCCAGCATTTT
>.|TRBJ1-4|many|TRBV5-1
CASSLTLRDPTNEKLFF
TGCGCCAGCAGCTTGACCCTCCGGGACCCGACTAATGAAAAACTGTTTTTT
>.|TRBJ2-2|many|TRBV7-2
CASSPLAINTGELFF
TGTGCCAGCAGCCCTCTAGCGATTAACACCGGGGAGCTGTTTTTT
>TRBD1|TRBJ2-4|many|TRBV24-1
CATSEAQGDKNIQYF
TGTGCCACCAGTGAGGCACAGGGGGACAAAAACATTCAGTACTTC
>TRBD1|TRBJ2-6|many|TRBV25-1
CASSRDRGGSGANVLTF
TGTGCCAGCAGTCGGGACAGGGGAGGATCCGGGGCCAACGTCCTGACTTTC
>.|TRBJ2-3|medium-sized|TRBV10-3
CATKEADTQYF
TGTGCCACCAAAGAAGCAGATACGCAGTATTTT
>TRBD2|TRBJ2-1|many|TRBV5-1
CASSPGLAGGEAEQFF
TGCGCCAGCAGTCCAGGGCTAGCGGGAGGGGAAGCTGAGCAGTTCTTC
>TRBD1|TRBJ1-2|many|TRBV20-1
CSGDRVYGYTF
TGCAGTGGGGACAGGGTATACGGCTACACCTTC
>.|TRBJ2-1|.|TRBV12-2
CASRFFYAGEWYNEQFF
TGTGCAAGTCGCTTCTTTTACGCGGGAGAGTGGTACAATGAGCAGTTCTTC
>.|TRBJ2-7|many|TRBV6-5
CASSRLDGWNEQYF
TGTGCCAGCAGCCGCCTGGATGGATGGAACGAGCAGTACTTC
>TRBD2|TRBJ2-1|many|TRBV20-1
CSARVRTSAYNEQFF
TGCAGTGCTAGAGTCCGGACTAGCGCATACAATGAGCAGTTCTTC
>TRBD2|TRBJ2-1|.|TRBV27
CASITRSGGYNEQFF
TGTGCCAGCATTACCCGTAGCGGGGGGTACAATGAGCAGTTCTTC
>.|TRBJ1-2|many|TRBV12-3/TRBV12-4
CASTLRGGGYTF
TGTGCCAGCACCCTCAGGGGAGGTGGCTACACCTTC
>.|TRBJ1-5|many|TRBV6-1
CASSLDGYSNQPQHF
TGTGCCAGCAGCTTAGACGGGTATAGCAATCAGCCCCAGCATTTT
>TRBD1|TRBJ1-5|many|TRBV5-5
CASSWTGGDQPQHF
TGTGCCAGCAGCTGGACAGGGGGGGATCAGCCCCAGCATTTT
>TRBD2|TRBJ2-1|many|TRBV6-6
CASSYRLRERSYNEQFF
TGTGCCAGCAGTTATAGGTTGCGGGAGCGATCCTACAATGAGCAGTTCTTC
>TRBD1|TRBJ1-4|many|TRBV5-5
CASSLGRIGRGLVATNEKLFF
TGTGCCAGCAGCTTGGGTCGGATTGGCAGGGGGCTCGTCGCAACTAATGAAAAACTGTTTTTT
>TRBD2|TRBJ2-1|.|TRBV6-4
CASRVGLESDEQFF
TGTGCCAGCAGAGTAGGACTAGAGAGCGATGAGCAGTTCTTC
>.|TRBJ2-7|many|TRBV5-1
CASSLATGRNEQYF
TGCGCCAGCAGCTTGGCCACAGGTAGGAACGAGCAGTACTTC
>TRBD2|TRBJ2-1|many|TRBV10-1
CASSGGLAGTGNEQFF
TGCGCCAGCAGTGGGGGACTAGCGGGGACGGGCAATGAGCAGTTCTTC
>TRBD1|TRBJ1-1|many|TRBV20-1
CSAYRGLAEAFF
TGCAGTGCCTACAGGGGGCTGGCTGAAGCTTTCTTT
>TRBD2|TRBJ2-3|many|TRBV5-1
CASSLAGLGRTDTQYF
TGCGCCAGCAGCTTGGCCGGACTAGGACGCACAGATACGCAGTATTTT
>TRBD1|TRBJ1-6|many|TRBV4-3
CASSLGRDRNSPLHF
TGCGCCAGCAGCCTCGGCCGGGACAGAAACTCACCCCTCCACTTT
>.|TRBJ2-2|many|TRBV12-3/TRBV12-4
CASSGIRDITGELFF
TGTGCCAGCAGTGGTATCCGGGATATCACCGGGGAGCTGTTTTTT
>.|TRBJ2-2|.|TRBV6-2/TRBV6-3
CASSLLGANTGELFF
TGTGCCAGCAGCCTCTTGGGGGCGAACACCGGGGAGCTGTTTTTT
>.|TRBJ1-1|many|TRBV29-1
CSVEEGNTEAFF
TGCAGCGTTGAAGAAGGGAACACTGAAGCTTTCTTT
>TRBD1|TRBJ2-3|many|TRBV7-9
CASSAGTGGGTDTQYF
TGTGCCAGCAGCGCCGGGACAGGGGGCGGGACAGATACGCAGTATTTT
>TRBD1|TRBJ2-2|many|TRBV15
CATSRKGQGALFRANTGELFF
TGTGCCACCAGCAGGAAAGGACAGGGGGCCCTATTTAGAGCTAACACCGGGGAGCTGTTTTTT
>.|TRBJ1-2|many|TRBV20-1
CSARDSTGGRGGYGYTF
TGCAGTGCTAGAGATTCCACAGGAGGGCGCGGGGGCTATGGCTACACCTTC
>.|TRBJ1-1|many|TRBV20-1
CSAPPLKAEAFF
TGCAGTGCCCCTCCACTGAAGGCTGAAGCTTTCTTT
>.|TRBJ2-5|many|TRBV20-1
CSARDGTRVGETQYF
TGCAGTGCTAGGGACGGGACTCGGGTTGGAGAGACCCAGTACTTC
>TRBD1|TRBJ1-2|many|TRBV29-1
CSARDSTNYGYTF
TGCAGCGCCCGGGACAGTACTAACTATGGCTACACCTTC
>TRBD1|TRBJ1-6|many|TRBV20-1
CSARDRVRLNSPLHF
TGCAGTGCTAGGGACAGGGTCCGTTTAAATTCACCCCTCCACTTT
>TRBD1|TRBJ1-2|.|TRBV14
CASSHTGGYYGYTF
TGTGCCAGCAGCCACACAGGGGGGTACTATGGCTACACCTTC
>.|TRBJ2-1|.|TRBV12-5
CASGPRHGKDEQFF
TGTGCTAGTGGTCCCCGTCACGGTAAAGATGAGCAGTTCTTC
>.|TRBJ2-2|.|TRBV6-2/TRBV6-3
CVSKTGVATGELFF
TGTGTCAGCAAAACGGGGGTTGCGACCGGGGAGCTGTTTTTT
>.|TRBJ1-1|many|TRBV5-1
CASRTQPRTEAFF
TGCGCCAGCAGGACACAGCCACGGACTGAAGCTTTCTTT
>TRBD1|TRBJ2-5|many|TRBV5-6
CASSRDRGNQETQYF
TGTGCCAGCAGCCGAGACAGGGGGAACCAAGAGACCCAGTACTTC
>TRBD1|TRBJ2-2|many|TRBV5-5
CASSHRGTGANTGELFF
TGTGCCAGCAGCCATCGAGGGACAGGGGCGAACACCGGGGAGCTGTTTTTT
>TRBD2|TRBJ2-5|few|TRBV7-9
CASSLSPSGTETQYF
TGTGCCAGCAGCTTATCTCCTAGCGGGACCGAGACCCAGTACTTC
>.|TRBJ1-1|many|TRBV24-1
CATSDGGRTEAFF
TGTGCCACCAGTGATGGGGGGCGGACTGAAGCTTTCTTT
>TRBD1|TRBJ1-2|many|TRBV28
CASSSTTRDRDYTF
TGTGCCAGCAGTTCGACAACCCGGGACAGGGACTACACCTTC
>TRBD1|TRBJ2-3|many|TRBV11-2
CASSPDRGPDTQYF
TGTGCCAGCAGCCCAGACAGGGGACCAGATACGCAGTATTTT
>.|TRBJ2-1|many|TRBV7-3
CASSPGGSPVYF
TGTGCCAGCAGCCCCGGCGGGTCCCCGGTTTACTTC
>TRBD1|TRBJ2-1|many|TRBV12-3/TRBV12-4
CASSLRTGGGNEQFF
TGTGCCAGCAGTTTAAGAACAGGGGGCGGGAATGAGCAGTTCTTC
>TRBD1|TRBJ2-3|many|TRBV5-1
CASSPRTGGYTDTQYF
TGCGCCAGCAGCCCACGGACAGGGGGTTACACAGATACGCAGTATTTT
>.|TRBJ2-2|many|TRBV12-3/TRBV12-4
CASSFVAGELFF
TGTGCCAGCAGTTTTGTAGCCGGGGAGCTGTTTTTT
>.|TRBJ1-2|many|TRBV5-1
CASSYQGQGGYGYTF
TGCGCCAGCAGCTATCAGGGGCAAGGAGGCTATGGCTACACCTTC